The 5 T cell receptor beta chains reported below all come from one sample, sequenced in a study of Ad26.COV2.S vaccination and SARS-CoV-2 variants. Treatment meaning: around 19 received Ad26.COV2.S at low or high dose, single or two shots; about 5 received placebo; per-sample allocation not given. Collection of samples fell on day 63 after the first vaccine or placebo injection. The data were produced by immunoSEQ multiplex PCR, yet TCRdb's version contains in-frame clones alone and is incomplete. The sample records hundreds of thousands of clones, about 88% being singletons. Sequenced material: peripheral blood, taken in a trial of Ad26.COV2.S vaccine versus placebo. These receptors originate from a person aged 18-65 years who received the Ad26.COV2.S COVID-19 vaccine or a placebo.

This clone was counted only a few times. The CDR3: CATRSRTALTEQFF. CDR3 DNA: TGTGCCACCAGGAGTAGGACGGCCTTAACGGAGCAGTTCTTC. The rearrangement links TRBV15 to TRBJ2-1; D call uncertain. The CDR3 has 14 amino acids. The germline V and J ends were trimmed by 6 bases and 10 bases, with 19 bases remaining between them. Germline CDR1 reads LNHNV; CDR2 reads YYDKDF (reference sequence).

The rearrangement uses TRBV3-1 (or the pseudogene TRBV3-2) and TRBJ2-5, with a weak D call TRBD2 (6 bases). CDR1 and CDR2 from the germline V gene are LGHDT and YNNKEL (reference sequence). Between the trimmed V and J ends, which lost 1 base and 4 bases, there was a span of 10 bases. The CDR3 sequence is 14 residues long. CDR3 residues: CASSQVNGGETQYF. CDR3 in DNA: TGTGCCAGCAGCCAAGTGAACGGGGGAGAGACCCAGTACTTC.

The V gene is TRBV3-1 (or the pseudogene TRBV3-2), the J gene TRBJ2-5; D is ambiguous. CDR1 is LGHDT and CDR2 is YNNKEL in the germline V gene (reference sequence). Trimming removed 1 base from V and 0 bases from J, with 9 bases in between. This CDR3 contains 15 residues. CDR3 protein: CASSQAPVYQETQYF. CDR3 coding DNA: TGTGCCAGCAGCCAAGCCCCAGTGTACCAAGAGACCCAGTACTTC.

As for this clone: Other DNA sequences in this specimen translate into the identical CDR3. The rearrangement joins TRBV9 to TRBJ2-7; weak D call: TRBD1 (5 bases). The CDR3 covers 14 residues. The V end lost 0 bases, the J end lost 3 bases, and 10 bases lay between the germline ends. Per germline, CDR1 SGDLS and CDR2 YYNGEE. The CDR3 loop is CASSVGDRNYEQYF. The CDR3 DNA is TGTGCCAGCAGCGTAGGAGACAGAAACTACGAGCAGTACTTC.

There are a few counts of this clone. CDR3 nucleotide sequence: TGTGCCAGCAGCCAAGCGGCAGGGGTGAACACTGAAGCTTTCTTT. Protein sequence: CASSQAAGVNTEAFF. The rearrangement links TRBV3-1 (or the pseudogene TRBV3-2) to TRBJ1-1, with D maybe TRBD1 (6 bases). Trimming took off 1 base at V and 0 bases at J, with 9 bases between the two ends. Germline CDR1 reads LGHDT; CDR2 reads YNNKEL (reference sequence). CDR3 size: 15 residues.